The rows below give T cell receptor beta chains drawn from one sample of a study of blood T cell repertoires in COVID-19. Method: immunoSEQ multiplex PCR; TCRdb's copy keeps in-frame clones and lacks some. The sample has about 180,000 clones; approximately 89% are singletons. What was sequenced was peripheral blood. The origin of the receptors is a woman between 25 and 40 years old with acute or convalescent COVID-19. Each CDR3 is given with its conserved first and last residue. D genes are given only for firm matches.

v_call: TRBV10-1; d_call: NA; j_call: TRBJ2-2; cdr3_length: 13; cdr3_aa: CASSSTNTGELFF
v_call: TRBV7-2; d_call: NA; j_call: TRBJ2-5; cdr3_length: 14; cdr3_aa: CASSLSGVEETQYF
v_call: TRBV5-1; d_call: TRBD1; j_call: TRBJ2-7; cdr3_length: 15; cdr3_aa: CASSDPGQGPYEQYF
v_call: TRBV6-1; d_call: NA; j_call: TRBJ1-5; cdr3_length: 13; cdr3_aa: CASSEVGSQPQHF
v_call: TRBV11-2; d_call: TRBD2; j_call: TRBJ2-3; cdr3_length: 13; cdr3_aa: CASTTGTTGTQYF
v_call: TRBV7-9; d_call: NA; j_call: TRBJ1-1; cdr3_length: 12; cdr3_aa: CASSFLEYGAFF
v_call: TRBV20-1; d_call: NA; j_call: TRBJ1-2; cdr3_length: 11; cdr3_aa: CTGGHPYGYTF
v_call: TRBV28; d_call: TRBD1; j_call: TRBJ1-2; cdr3_length: 15; cdr3_aa: CASAPGQGAFYGYTF
v_call: TRBV24-1; d_call: NA; j_call: TRBJ2-3; cdr3_length: 12; cdr3_aa: CATLGFPDTQYF
v_call: TRBV19; d_call: TRBD2; j_call: TRBJ2-1; cdr3_length: 14; cdr3_aa: CASAHSGSWDEQFF
v_call: TRBV7-9; d_call: NA; j_call: TRBJ2-7; cdr3_length: 14; cdr3_aa: CASSLGLGWYEQYF
v_call: TRBV19; d_call: NA; j_call: TRBJ1-4; cdr3_length: 14; cdr3_aa: CASTTGSSNEKLFF
v_call: TRBV11-3; d_call: NA; j_call: TRBJ2-7; cdr3_length: 14; cdr3_aa: CASSQFSGTYEQYF
v_call: TRBV6-5; d_call: NA; j_call: TRBJ2-5; cdr3_length: 12; cdr3_aa: CASTERGETQYF
v_call: TRBV10-3; d_call: NA; j_call: TRBJ2-2; cdr3_length: 14; cdr3_aa: CAAKDQGGTGELFF
v_call: TRBV5-5; d_call: NA; j_call: TRBJ2-7; cdr3_length: 14; cdr3_aa: CASSLTGMAYEQYF
v_call: TRBV7-8; d_call: TRBD2; j_call: TRBJ2-5; cdr3_length: 18; cdr3_aa: CASSLGLAGGLAQETQYF
v_call: TRBV2; d_call: NA; j_call: TRBJ1-6; cdr3_length: 13; cdr3_aa: CASTGVEFSSLHF
v_call: TRBV5-1; d_call: NA; j_call: TRBJ1-1; cdr3_length: 12; cdr3_aa: CASRHKSTEAFF
v_call: TRBV28; d_call: TRBD1; j_call: TRBJ2-1; cdr3_length: 14; cdr3_aa: CACRDRGAYNEQFF
v_call: TRBV2; d_call: NA; j_call: TRBJ2-1; cdr3_length: 13; cdr3_aa: CASTGRERGEQFF
v_call: TRBV20-1; d_call: NA; j_call: TRBJ1-5; cdr3_length: 14; cdr3_aa: CSASPGMSNQPQHF
v_call: TRBV9; d_call: NA; j_call: TRBJ2-1; cdr3_length: 15; cdr3_aa: CASSVAVRGYNEQFF
v_call: TRBV28; d_call: NA; j_call: TRBJ2-7; cdr3_length: 15; cdr3_aa: CASSSSGVLPYEQYF
v_call: TRBV7-9; d_call: NA; j_call: TRBJ2-2; cdr3_length: 13; cdr3_aa: CASSLVASGELFF
v_call: TRBV5-4; d_call: NA; j_call: TRBJ2-1; cdr3_length: 15; cdr3_aa: CASSLAPSSYNEQFF
v_call: TRBV30; d_call: NA; j_call: TRBJ2-1; cdr3_length: 13; cdr3_aa: CAWNRELGDEQFF
v_call: TRBV18; d_call: NA; j_call: TRBJ2-3; cdr3_length: 15; cdr3_aa: CASSRVSGYTDTQYF
v_call: TRBV2; d_call: TRBD1; j_call: TRBJ1-2; cdr3_length: 13; cdr3_aa: CASKGDRNHGYTF
v_call: TRBV20-1; d_call: TRBD1; j_call: TRBJ1-1; cdr3_length: 11; cdr3_aa: CSRTGATEAFF
v_call: TRBV30; d_call: TRBD2; j_call: TRBJ2-1; cdr3_length: 14; cdr3_aa: CAWMDRAGGNEQFF
v_call: TRBV9; d_call: NA; j_call: TRBJ1-1; cdr3_length: 13; cdr3_aa: CASSVQGKTEAFF
v_call: TRBV7-9; d_call: NA; j_call: TRBJ2-3; cdr3_length: 12; cdr3_aa: CASSFQGLPEYF